This T cell receptor (beta chain) was sequenced during a study of blood T cell repertoires in COVID-19. This clone was observed a single time. Trimming took off 1 base at V and 5 bases at J, with 15 bases between the two ends. CDR1 is WSHSY and CDR2 is SAAADI in the germline V gene. The CDR3 has 15 residues. Assay used: immunoSEQ multiplex PCR; TCRdb lists only in-frame clones, some missing. The table lists over 60,000 clones, approximately 83% of them singletons. The clonotype comes from a man aged 40-55 years with acute or convalescent COVID-19. The specimen was peripheral blood. J is TRBJ2-7 and V is TRBV10-2, with a tentative D call TRBD2 (6 bases). The CDR3 DNA reads TGCGCCAGCAGTGAGTTCGGGACCGCGGGGAACGAGCAGTACTTC. This encodes CASSEFGTAGNEQYF.